The 29 T cell receptor beta chains presented below share a single source sample, sequenced in a study of blood T cell repertoires in COVID-19 (dated by TCRdb to the early 2020s). Libraries were made using the immunoSEQ multiplex PCR assay. TCRdb holds this immuneACCESS table with in-frame rearrangements only. Some clones are missing; in checked studies, unresolved V genes explain under half, and the rest has no known cause. Here the sample has more than 60,000 clones; roughly 90% occur a single time. Almost 4.5% of the sample goes to the ten largest clones. The sample was peripheral blood. Every receptor here comes from a man in his fifties or sixties with active COVID-19.

This chain joins TRBV6-5 and TRBJ2-3, with 7 nucleotides matching TRBD2. V shed 1 base, J shed 5 bases, and the junction held 3 bases outside the gene matches. The CDR3 covers 14 residues. CDR1 and CDR2 from the germline V gene are MNHEY and SVGAGI. CDR3 nucleotides: TGTGCCAGCAGTTACTTGGCGGGAGTAGATACGCAGTATTTT. As protein: CASSYLAGVDTQYF.

Of note for this clone: This CDR3 is also generated by other DNA sequences in the sample. This chain connects TRBV12-5 to TRBJ2-7; 14 bases agree with TRBD2. Germline V CDR1 and CDR2: LGHNT, FRNRAP. The CDR3 contains 15 residues. The V and J ends lost 1 base and 4 bases, in that order; junction bases with no gene match: 0. The CDR3 DNA reads TGTGCTAGTGGTTTGGGGACTAGCGGGGGGTACGAGCAGTACTTC. This sequence encodes CASGLGTSGGYEQYF.

V is TRBV14 and J is TRBJ2-1; 7 bases line up with TRBD2. Germline V gives CDR1 SGHDN, CDR2 FVKESK. Unmatched junction bases numbered 1, after V lost 1 base and J lost 7 bases. The CDR3 contains 13 residues. The CDR3 sequence is CASSQVSGNEQFF. The CDR3 coding sequence is TGTGCCAGCAGCCAAGTTAGCGGGAATGAGCAGTTCTTC.

The chain links TRBV11-3 to TRBJ2-3; tentatively, D is TRBD2 (6 bases). The V gene lost 3 bases and the J gene lost 2 bases, with 9 bases spanning the gap. This CDR3 comprises 14 residues. CDR1 and CDR2 from the germline V gene are SGHNT and YENEEA. CDR3 residues: CASSFGGDTDTQYF. CDR3 in DNA: TGTGCCAGCAGCTTTGGAGGGGACACAGATACGCAGTATTTT.

Points on this clone: Other DNA variants within this sample encode the same CDR3. The chain couples TRBV5-1 to TRBJ2-1, with a possible D match to TRBD1 (6 bases). Germline-derived CDR1 and CDR2 are SGHRS and YFSETQ. This CDR3 has 15 residues. V dropped 4 bases and J dropped 0 bases, with 11 bases sitting between them. The CDR3 DNA reads TGCGCCAGCAGCCTTGGACAGAGCTCCTACAATGAGCAGTTCTTC. Amino acids: CASSLGQSSYNEQFF.

CDR3 amino acids: CATSRDTYGELFF. The CDR3 region has the DNA TGTGCCACCAGCAGAGATACTTACGGGGAGCTGTTTTTT. This sequence joins TRBV15 and TRBJ2-2; D is unclear. V lost 0 bases and J lost 7, with 6 bases in between. CDR3 size: 13 residues. Germline V gene lookup returns CDR1 LNHNV and CDR2 YYDKDF (reference sequence).

The V call is TRBV19, the J call TRBJ2-7; 8 bases match TRBD2. The V gene's germline CDR1 is LNHDA and CDR2 SQIVND (reference sequence). The CDR3 sequence is 15 residues long. V was clipped by 3 bases and J by 1 base; unmatched bases: 5. Here the CDR3 DNA reads TGTGCCAGTAGTATGAGCGGGAGAGGGTCCTACGAGCAGTACTTC. Encoded protein: CASSMSGRGSYEQYF. The full variable domain, with the rest looked up from reference TRBV19 and TRBJ2-7, is DGGITQSPKYLFRKEGQNVTLSCEQNLNHDAMYWYRQDPGQGLRLIYYSQIVNDFQKGDIAEGYSVSREKKESFPLTVTSAQKNPTAFYLCASSMSGRGSYEQYFGPGTRLTVT.

The chain recombines TRBV7-2 with TRBJ2-7; possible D gene TRBD2, 5 bases. The length of the CDR3 is 14 residues. V was clipped by 1 base and J by 3 bases, with 10 bases between them. Germline V CDR1 and CDR2: SGHTA, FQGNSA. CDR3 sequence (DNA): TGTGCCAGCAGCTTAGGGCCGGGAAGCTACGAGCAGTACTTC. It codes for CASSLGPGSYEQYF.

This sequence joins TRBV19 and TRBJ2-7, with 9 nucleotides matching TRBD2. Germline-derived CDR1 and CDR2 are LNHDA and SQIVND (reference sequence). The ends lost 4 bases at V and 7 bases at J; junction bases unmatched: 11. The CDR3 has 15 amino acids. CDR3: CASSSVIAGAREQYF. The CDR3 DNA sequence: TGTGCCAGTAGTAGTGTAATAGCGGGAGCACGGGAGCAGTACTTC.

This chain uses TRBV6-1 with TRBJ1-2; D perhaps matches TRBD1 (5 bases). The V gene's germline CDR1 is MNHNS and CDR2 SASEGT. This CDR3 has 13 amino acids. V was clipped by 1 base and J by 3 bases, with 6 bases between them. DNA for the CDR3: TGTGCCAGCAGTGAAGGCAGGGACTATGGCTACACCTTC. Residues: CASSEGRDYGYTF.

The V call is TRBV7-9, the J call TRBJ1-1; 7 nucleotides agree with TRBD1. The CDR3 sequence is 12 residues long. Germline loops: CDR1 SEHNR, CDR2 FQNEAQ (reference sequence). V was pared by 5 bases and J by 11 bases, with 8 bases of the junction left unmatched. CDR3 protein: CASSEQGRFAFF. DNA of the CDR3: TGTGCCAGCAGCGAACAGGGGAGGTTTGCTTTCTTT. Using reference TRBV7-9 and TRBJ1-1 for the parts outside the CDR3, the full variable domain is DTGVSQNPRHKITKRGQNVTFRCDPISEHNRLYWYRQTLGQGPEFLTYFQNEAQLEKSRLLSDRFSAERPKGSFSTLEIQRTEQGDSAMYLCASSEQGRFAFFGQGTRLTVV.

The J gene is TRBJ2-7, the V gene TRBV7-9; D possibly corresponds to TRBD1 (6 bases). This CDR3 comprises 15 residues. Germline CDR1 is SEHNR and CDR2 is FQNEAQ (reference sequence). The ends were cut back, 1 base at V and 2 bases at J, with 12 bases in the middle. This chain's CDR3 is CASSLGTVPPYEQYF. The CDR3 DNA follows: TGTGCCAGCAGCTTAGGGACAGTACCCCCCTACGAGCAGTACTTC.

The chain has TRBV5-1 and TRBJ1-2, with D perhaps matching TRBD1 (6 bases). Germline V lookup: CDR1 SGHRS, CDR2 YFSETQ. The CDR3 is 16 residues long. Trimming removed 1 base at V and 4 bases at J, with 17 bases between. CDR3 sequence reads: CASSLFDSGTTYGYTF. In DNA form, the CDR3 reads TGCGCCAGCAGCTTGTTCGACTCCGGGACAACCTATGGCTACACCTTC.

The J gene is TRBJ2-1, the V gene TRBV19, with D possibly matching TRBD1 (5 bases). The ends were cut back, 7 bases at V and 6 bases at J, with 16 bases in the middle. CDR3 size: 14 residues. Per germline, CDR1 LNHDA and CDR2 SQIVND (reference sequence). The CDR3 region has the DNA TGTGCCAGTAATGGTAGGGGTCCAGGCAATGAGCAGTTCTTC. Its protein product is CASNGRGPGNEQFF.

This clone was detected once. This chain uses TRBV7-9 with TRBJ2-7; 7 positions agree with TRBD2. The CDR3 totals 13 residues. The V segment lost 7 bases and the J segment 7 bases; nucleotides outside the gene matches: 10. The germline V gene has CDR1 SEHNR and CDR2 FQNEAQ (reference sequence). The CDR3 DNA sequence: TGTGCCAGCATTAACAGCGGGACTTTGGAGCAGTACTTC. Protein sequence: CASINSGTLEQYF.

V usage is TRBV9 and J usage is TRBJ2-7; the D is unclear. The CDR3 extends over 14 amino acids. V was trimmed by 4 bases and J by 3 bases, leaving 14 bases between them. In germline, CDR1 is SGDLS, CDR2 YYNGEE. CDR3: CASSPQTWIYEQYF. The CDR3 nucleotides read TGTGCCAGCAGCCCCCAGACTTGGATCTACGAGCAGTACTTC.

This rearrangement joins TRBV19 to TRBJ2-3; 9 bases fit TRBD1. CDR3 length equals 14 residues. V lost 5 bases and J lost 9; bases outside the gene matches: 9. Looked up from germline, CDR1 is LNHDA and CDR2 is SQIVND (reference sequence). This chain's CDR3 is CASSSQTGGTTQYF. DNA for the CDR3: TGTGCCAGTAGTTCACAGACAGGGGGGACGACGCAGTATTTT.

The rearrangement uses TRBV3-1 (or the pseudogene TRBV3-2) and TRBJ1-2; 7 positions match TRBD1. Germline V gene sequence: CDR1 LGHDT, CDR2 YNNKEL (reference sequence). J was trimmed by 6 bases and V by 1 base; bases with no gene match: 5. The CDR3 extends over 14 amino acids. The CDR3: CASSQVPTGNGYTF. In DNA form, the CDR3 reads TGTGCCAGCAGCCAAGTCCCGACAGGGAATGGCTACACCTTC.

The rearrangement uses TRBV6-6 and TRBJ2-7, with 8 bases aligning to TRBD2. In germline, CDR1 is MNHNY, CDR2 SVGAGI (reference sequence). The V gene end was trimmed by 6 bases and the J gene end by 2 bases; junction bases not matched to a gene: 9. This CDR3 contains 15 residues. CDR3 in amino acids: CASRSHHSGTYEQYF. The CDR3 coding sequence is TGTGCCAGCAGATCTCACCATAGCGGGACCTACGAGCAGTACTTC.

J is TRBJ2-7 and V is TRBV19; TRBD2 matches at 8 bases. CDR1 is LNHDA and CDR2 is SQIVND in the germline V gene (reference sequence). The trim removed 4 bases at V and 0 bases at J, leaving 5 bases unmatched. The CDR3 has 15 residues. The CDR3 loop is CASSSRTSSSYEQYF. The CDR3 DNA is TGTGCCAGTAGTAGCCGGACTAGCTCCTCCTACGAGCAGTACTTC.

The chain couples TRBV7-9 to TRBJ2-7, with D possibly matching TRBD1 (5 bases). V lost 3 bases to trimming and J lost 4 bases, with 13 bases between them. From germline, CDR1 is SEHNR and CDR2 FQNEAQ (reference sequence). There are 14 residues in the CDR3. The CDR3 sequence is CASSFQGAWYEQYF. In DNA, the CDR3 is TGTGCCAGCAGCTTCCAGGGTGCTTGGTACGAGCAGTACTTC.

The V call is TRBV6-4, the J call TRBJ2-1, with 11 positions matching TRBD2. The CDR3 runs 15 residues. J gave up 5 bases and V 5 bases, and 5 bases lay outside the gene matches. Germline CDR1 MRHNA, CDR2 SNTAGT. The CDR3 DNA is TGTGCCAGCAGTCGACTAGCGGGGTCGGACAATGAGCAGTTCTTC. Protein: CASSRLAGSDNEQFF.

This clone was counted a single time. This sample includes further DNA sequences coding for the same CDR3. This chain uses TRBV5-1 with TRBJ2-3, with 9 bases that match TRBD2. The CDR3 totals 16 residues. Germline V gene lookup returns CDR1 SGHRS and CDR2 YFSETQ. The V gene end was trimmed by 0 bases and the J gene end by 2 bases; junction bases not matched to a gene: 4. CDR3 in DNA: TGCGCCAGCAGCTTGGTTCCTAGCGGGACCACAGATACGCAGTATTTT. Protein: CASSLVPSGTTDTQYF.

A word on this clone: At one end the junction does not follow the germline gene, possibly because of a read error. The rearrangement joins TRBV3-1 (or the pseudogene TRBV3-2) to TRBJ1-1; tentative D call: TRBD1 (6 bases). This CDR3 comprises 14 residues. Germline assignment: CDR1 LGHDT and CDR2 YNNKEL (reference sequence). CDR3 DNA: TGTGCCAGCACCCAAAGAGGGGGATCGATTGAAGCTTTCTTT. This gives the protein CASTQRGGSIEAFF.

This clone is a singleton in its sample. The chain employs TRBV28 and TRBJ1-1; D possibly corresponds to TRBD1 (5 bases). The CDR3 is 14 amino acids. The germline V and J ends were trimmed by 6 bases and 9 bases, with 20 bases remaining between them. Germline V lookup: CDR1 MDHEN, CDR2 SYDVKM. The CDR3 loop reads CASSLPSGYFKAFF. The DNA of the CDR3 is TGTGCCAGCAGCCTACCGTCAGGGTACTTTAAAGCTTTCTTT.

The chain carries TRBV10-3 and TRBJ1-3, with a possible D match to TRBD1 (5 bases). There are 12 residues in the CDR3. CDR1 is ENHRY and CDR2 is SYGVKD in the germline V gene. Trimming took off 8 bases at V and 2 bases at J, with 7 bases between the two ends. CDR3 residues: CAIGGAGNTIYF. CDR3 nucleotides: TGTGCCATCGGGGGGGCTGGAAACACCATATATTTT.

The chain links TRBV11-2 to TRBJ1-6; weak D call: TRBD1 (5 bases). The length of the CDR3 is 16 residues. Germline values: CDR1 SGHAT, CDR2 FQNNGV. The ends were cut back, 8 bases at V and 10 bases at J, with 24 bases in the middle. The DNA of the CDR3 is TGTGCCAGCTCACGACCAACAGTCAGGGTGCAATCACCCCTCCACTTT. This gives the protein CASSRPTVRVQSPLHF.

This chain connects TRBV6-2 or TRBV6-3 to TRBJ2-3, with 10 bases aligning to TRBD2. The junction had 9 bases not matched to a gene; V was cut back by 5 bases and J by 4 bases. Germline V lookup: CDR1 MNHEY, CDR2 SVGEGT. The CDR3 runs 16 residues. CDR3 sequence reads: CASSNQRGGAPDTQYF. In DNA form, the CDR3 reads TGTGCCAGCAGTAACCAGCGGGGGGGAGCCCCAGATACGCAGTATTTT.

This clone was observed a single time. The V and J genes are TRBV7-9 and TRBJ1-2; 9 bases map to TRBD1. Germline V gene data show CDR1 as SEHNR and CDR2 as FQNEAQ (reference sequence). The junction had 5 bases not matched to a gene; V was cut back by 1 base and J by 5 bases. There are 15 residues in the CDR3. As DNA, the CDR3 is TGTGCCAGCAGCTTAGGGGACAGGGTAGAGTATGGCTACACCTTC. It translates to CASSLGDRVEYGYTF.